These 27 T cell receptor beta chains were sequenced from one sample in a study of cytomegalovirus exposure and HLA in healthy donors (dated by TCRdb to 2017 to 2019). Libraries were built with the immunoSEQ multiplex PCR assay. For the multiplex PCR, a mixture combining 60 forward primers for TCR Vbeta segments and 13 reverse primers for TCR Jbeta segments was used. The immuneACCESS repertoire file appears here via TCRdb, limited to in-frame rearrangements. These files lack a portion of the clones; in checked studies, under half of the deficit traces to unresolved V genes, and the cause of the others is not known. The table for this sample lists about 120,000 clones; 65% to 90% of them were counted only once. The ten largest clones represent 2% to 2.5% of the sample. Sequenced material: PBMCs. These receptors all come from a woman aged 40 to 50 in good health and CMV-seronegative.

This clone was found a few times. V gene TRBV7-9 combines with J gene TRBJ2-2; D is possibly TRBD2 (5 bases). Trimming cost V 5 bases and J 1 base, with 8 bases left between them. The CDR3 is made up of 14 amino acids. The germline CDR1 and CDR2 sequences are SEHNR and FQNEAQ (reference sequence). The CDR3 DNA follows: TGTGCCAGCAGCCTTAGCGAGAACACCGGGGAGCTGTTTTTT. Encoded protein: CASSLSENTGELFF.

CDR3 nucleotide sequence: TGTGCCAGCAGCCAGGGACTAGCGGGAGATGTGGCCGGGGAGCTGTTTTTT. Its protein product is CASSQGLAGDVAGELFF. The rearrangement uses TRBV4-2 and TRBJ2-2, with 14 bases aligning to TRBD2. The CDR3 runs 17 residues. V shed 3 bases, J shed 6 bases, and the junction held 6 bases outside the gene matches. Germline values: CDR1 LGHNA, CDR2 YNFKEQ.

The V gene is TRBV5-1, the J gene TRBJ1-2; 7 bases match TRBD1. V was clipped by 4 bases and J by 6 bases; unmatched bases: 6. CDR1 and CDR2 (germline): SGHRS, YFSETQ. This CDR3 has 13 amino acids. The CDR3 loop is CASSPGDSNGYTF. CDR3 DNA: TGCGCCAGCAGCCCCGGGGACAGCAATGGCTACACCTTC.

This sequence joins TRBV7-2 and TRBJ1-2; D is perhaps TRBD1 (5 bases). The CDR3 contains 13 residues. The ends were cut back, 2 bases at V and 8 bases at J, with 12 bases in the middle. Looked up from germline, CDR1 is SGHTA and CDR2 is FQGNSA. The CDR3 bases are TGTGCCAGCAGCTTAATGGGGCTGGGAGGCTACACCTTC. Residues: CASSLMGLGGYTF.

Here the CDR3 reads CASSTGDPYEQYF. In DNA, the CDR3 is TGCGCCAGCAGTACAGGGGACCCCTACGAGCAGTACTTC. The chain uses TRBV23-1 and TRBJ2-7, with 7 bases identical to TRBD1. TRBV23-1 is an ORF; its function is uncertain. The CDR3 sequence is 13 residues long. Losses at the gene ends were 5 bases for V and 2 bases for J; bases not matched to a gene: 3.

With respect to this clone: The junction differs from germline at one of its ends, possibly a read error. The J gene is TRBJ1-3, the V gene TRBV7-9; D call uncertain. Germline V CDR1 and CDR2: SEHNR, FQNEAQ (reference sequence). The CDR3 spans 12 residues. CDR3 nucleotide sequence: TGTTCCAGCAGCGTCACAGGAAACACCATATATTTT. The encoded protein is CSSSVTGNTIYF.

The gene calls are TRBV7-9 and TRBJ2-7, with a weak D call TRBD1 (6 bases). The V end was cut by 8 bases, the J end by 2 bases, with 16 bases between. The CDR3 runs to 14 residues. The germline V gene has CDR1 SEHNR and CDR2 FQNEAQ (reference sequence). CDR3 loop: CASGDSGVPYEQYF. In DNA form, the CDR3 reads TGTGCCAGCGGCGATTCAGGGGTTCCCTACGAGCAGTACTTC.

The V call is TRBV25-1, the J call TRBJ1-2; TRBD1 matches at 11 bases. Germline V gene data show CDR1 as MGHDK and CDR2 as SYGVNS. CDR3 length: 13 residues. V was pared by 6 bases and J by 4 bases, with 1 base of the junction left unmatched. CDR3 nucleotide sequence: TGTGCCAGCAGAGGACAGGGGGCCTATGGCTACACCTTC. Translating gives CASRGQGAYGYTF.

The chain joins TRBV5-1 to TRBJ1-1; 9 bases are shared with TRBD1. Trimming at V came to 3 bases and at J to 6 bases, leaving 6 bases not matched to a gene. The CDR3 sequence is 14 residues long. CDR1 and CDR2 (germline): SGHRS, YFSETQ. The CDR3 nucleotides are TGCGCCAGCAGCTGGGGACAGGGTGGTCCTGAAGCTTTCTTT. Translated: CASSWGQGGPEAFF.

This clone was detected only a few times. The chain joins TRBV10-3 to TRBJ1-1; unclear D gene. The CDR3 has 14 residues. Germline lookup yields CDR1 ENHRY and CDR2 SYGVKD. V lost 4 bases, J lost 5 bases, and 14 bases lay in between. CDR3 region: CAISASAPGTEAFF. DNA for the CDR3: TGTGCCATCAGTGCGTCGGCTCCGGGGACTGAAGCTTTCTTT.

The chain links TRBV9 to TRBJ2-1; perhaps TRBD2 as D (6 bases). Germline V gene lookup returns CDR1 SGDLS and CDR2 YYNGEE. V was pared by 4 bases and J by 4 bases, with 15 bases between. The CDR3 is 15 amino acids. DNA of the CDR3: TGTGCCAGCAGCTTCGCCTGGGGGACTTACAATGAGCAGTTCTTC. Amino acids: CASSFAWGTYNEQFF. Full variable domain (missing parts from reference TRBV9 and TRBJ2-1): DSGVTQTPKHLITATGQRVTLRCSPRSGDLSVYWYQQSLDQGLQFLIQYYNGEERAKGNILERFSAQQFPDLHSELNLSSLELGDSALYFCASSFAWGTYNEQFFGPGTRLTVL.

The chain carries TRBV27 and TRBJ1-1; D unresolved. V was clipped by 7 bases and J by 5 bases, with 23 bases between them. Germline lookup yields CDR1 MNHEY and CDR2 SMNVEV (reference sequence). The CDR3 is 16 residues long. CDR3: CASNSPGRWGWTEAFF. CDR3 bases: TGTGCCAGCAATTCCCCGGGAAGGTGGGGATGGACTGAAGCTTTCTTT.

The V gene is TRBV15, the J gene TRBJ2-2, with TRBD1 identical over 11 bases. Germline trimming cut 3 bases from V and 10 bases from J; bases unmatched to any gene: 16. The germline V gene has CDR1 LNHNV and CDR2 YYDKDF (reference sequence). The CDR3 contains 18 residues. In DNA form, the CDR3 reads TGTGCCACCAGCAGGGAACCTCCCGGGACAGGGGGGTTCGAGGAGCTGTTTTTT. It encodes CATSREPPGTGGFEELFF.

The chain uses TRBV19 and TRBJ1-1; D uncertain. This CDR3 is built from 11 residues. V was shortened by 7 bases and J by 6 bases, with 9 bases between the two germline ends. The germline CDR1 and CDR2 sequences are LNHDA and SQIVND (reference sequence). In DNA, the CDR3 is TGTGCCAGTAAGGGAGCGGCTGAAGCTTTCTTT. Amino acids: CASKGAAEAFF.

The rearrangement links TRBV5-1 to TRBJ2-1; possible D gene TRBD2, 6 bases. The V and J ends lost 0 bases and 3 bases respectively, with 7 bases between them. The CDR3 covers 14 residues. The germline CDR1 and CDR2 sequences are SGHRS and YFSETQ. CDR3 loop: CASSLEGLYNEQFF. The CDR3 DNA reads TGCGCCAGCAGCTTGGAGGGACTCTACAATGAGCAGTTCTTC.

V gene TRBV4-3 combines with J gene TRBJ2-7, with 7 positions matching TRBD1. The CDR3 has 14 amino acids. Germline trimming cut 4 bases from V and 5 bases from J; bases unmatched to any gene: 8. Germline V gene sequence: CDR1 LGHNA, CDR2 YSLEER. CDR3 region: CASSPRPTGDEQYF. In DNA, the CDR3 is TGCGCCAGCAGCCCCCGACCCACAGGGGACGAGCAGTACTTC.

The chain joins TRBV5-6 to TRBJ1-2, with 7 bases aligning to TRBD1. Trimming took 2 bases from V and 2 from J; bases not matched to a gene: 12. CDR1 is SGHDT and CDR2 is YYEEEE in the germline V gene. The CDR3 spans 17 residues. For the CDR3, the DNA is TGTGCCAGCAGCTTTTATGACAGGGCAGGCTCAAACTATGGCTACACCTTC. It specifies CASSFYDRAGSNYGYTF.

The chain combines TRBV7-9 with TRBJ2-1; tentative D call: TRBD2 (6 bases). The CDR3 is 15 amino acids. V lost 5 bases and J 1 base, leaving 12 bases between the germline ends. Germline V gives CDR1 SEHNR, CDR2 FQNEAQ (reference sequence). The CDR3 spells CASSPGGLSYNEQFF. CDR3 bases: TGTGCCAGCAGCCCCGGAGGGTTGTCCTACAATGAGCAGTTCTTC.

This sequence joins TRBV7-2 and TRBJ2-3; weak D call: TRBD1 (6 bases). The germline V and J ends were trimmed by 1 base and 6 bases, with 14 bases remaining between them. This CDR3 is built from 15 residues. Germline V gene data show CDR1 as SGHTA and CDR2 as FQGNSA. CDR3: CASSLGQVRRDTQYF. CDR3 nucleotides: TGTGCCAGCAGCTTAGGACAGGTACGACGTGATACGCAGTATTTT. Filled out from reference TRBV7-2 and TRBJ2-3, the complete variable domain reads GAGVSQSPSNKVTEKGKDVELRCDPISGHTALYWYRQSLGQGLEFLIYFQGNSAPDKSGLPSDRFSAERTGGSVSTLTIQRTQQEDSAVYLCASSLGQVRRDTQYFGPGTRLTVL.

The gene calls are TRBV10-3 and TRBJ2-1; tentatively, D is TRBD1 (6 bases). This CDR3 is 13 amino acids long. The V end lost 5 bases, the J end lost 11 bases, and 16 bases lay between the germline ends. Per the germline V gene, CDR1 is ENHRY and CDR2 is SYGVKD. The CDR3 spells CAISQDSNPKQFF. As DNA, the CDR3 is TGTGCCATCAGTCAGGACAGTAACCCGAAGCAGTTCTTC.

This chain uses TRBV7-2 with TRBJ1-1; no clear D gene. The CDR3 runs to 12 residues. Germline loops: CDR1 SGHTA, CDR2 FQGNSA. Trimming left V 5 bases short and J 1 base short, with 5 bases between. This CDR3 reads CASSIQNTEAFF. The CDR3 coding sequence is TGTGCCAGCAGCATCCAGAACACTGAAGCTTTCTTT.

CDR3 nucleotide sequence: TGTGCCAGCTCACCCGCGAGGAATGAAAAACTGTTTTTT. Translation: CASSPARNEKLFF. This chain joins TRBV18 and TRBJ1-4; D is uncertain. Germline loops: CDR1 KGHSH, CDR2 LQKENI. Trimming removed 3 bases at V and 5 bases at J, with 7 bases between. The CDR3 runs 13 residues. The whole variable domain, filled in from reference TRBV18 and TRBJ1-4, reads NAGVMQNPRHLVRRRGQEARLRCSPMKGHSHVYWYRQLPEEGLKFMVYLQKENIIDESGMPKERFSAEFPKEGPSILRIQQVVRGDSAAYFCASSPARNEKLFFGSGTQLSVL.

DNA of the CDR3: TGTGCCAGCAGTTACCGGGACAGGGGGACCTATGGCTACACCTTC. Protein product: CASSYRDRGTYGYTF. The rearrangement joins TRBV6-5 to TRBJ1-2, with 11 positions matching TRBD1. This CDR3 is 15 amino acids long. Germline CDR1 reads MNHEY; CDR2 reads SVGAGI. Losses at the gene ends were 2 bases for V and 4 bases for J; bases not matched to a gene: 3.

The V gene is TRBV6-1, the J gene TRBJ1-6, with D perhaps matching TRBD1 (6 bases). Trimming stripped 0 bases from V and 11 bases from J, with 17 bases between. Germline CDR1 reads MNHNS; CDR2 reads SASEGT. The CDR3 is made up of 16 amino acids. The CDR3 region has the DNA TGTGCCAGCAGTGAAGCGCGTAGGCAGGGGTCTACACCCCTCCACTTT. This encodes CASSEARRQGSTPLHF.

The chain employs TRBV11-2 and TRBJ1-1, with 11 bases identical to TRBD1. The CDR3 runs to 17 residues. V lost 4 bases, J lost 2 bases, and 9 bases stayed unmatched. From germline, CDR1 is SGHAT and CDR2 FQNNGV. The CDR3 here is CASSSWDRGAVNTEAFF. The DNA for the CDR3 is TGTGCCAGCAGCTCCTGGGACAGGGGGGCTGTCAACACTGAAGCTTTCTTT.

The CDR3 loop reads CAGPPGQGAGGYTF. CDR3 DNA sequence: TGTGCCGGACCACCTGGACAGGGGGCAGGTGGCTACACCTTC. The rearrangement joins TRBV21-1 to TRBJ1-2; TRBD1 is the table's D call, not checked against the DNA. TRBV21-1 is designated a pseudogene. This CDR3 comprises 14 residues.

The genes are TRBV5-1 and TRBJ2-5; 8 nucleotides line up with TRBD1. Germline CDR1 reads SGHRS; CDR2 reads YFSETQ. After removal of 0 bases from V and 2 bases from J, the junction contained 3 bases not matched to a gene. The CDR3 extends over 15 amino acids. CDR3 coding DNA: TGCGCCAGCAGCTTGGGGGACAGGACTCAAGAGACCCAGTACTTC. Translation: CASSLGDRTQETQYF.